These T cell receptor beta chains were read from a single sample in a study of T cell responses to AZD1222 COVID-19 vaccine. TCRdb's table, derived via immunoSEQ multiplex PCR, lists solely in-frame clones and lacks some. The table lists approximately 140,000 clones, 80% to 85% of them singletons. The material was peripheral blood, obtained on day 0 of MenACWY control vaccination. These receptors were taken from an adult in good health. Each CDR3 is given with its conserved first and last residue. D genes are given only for firm matches. Rows give clone size only sometimes, using once, few, many, or a class for an expanded clone.

>TRBV11-2|once|NA|TRBJ2-3
CASSQSRGLTDTQYF
TGTGCCAGCAGTCAGAGCAGGGGCCTCACAGATACGCAGTATTTT
>TRBV6-1|NA|NA|TRBJ2-5
CASSEGPRGEWDPRGTQYF
TGTGCCAGCAGTGAAGGGCCCCGGGGAGAATGGGACCCAAGAGGGACCCAGTACTTC
>TRBV11-3|NA|TRBD2|TRBJ2-5
CASSSRTGGAGETQYF
TGTGCCAGCAGCTCCAGGACCGGGGGGGCTGGGGAGACCCAGTACTTC
>TRBV18|NA|NA|TRBJ1-1
CASSPRLARGQKNTEAFF
TGTGCCAGCTCACCGCGTCTTGCTAGAGGGCAGAAGAACACTGAAGCTTTCTTT
>TRBV7-9|NA|TRBD1|TRBJ2-2
CASNTGTGATGELFF
TGTGCCAGCAACACAGGGACAGGGGCCACCGGGGAGCTGTTTTTT
>TRBV6-2/TRBV6-3|NA|NA|TRBJ1-5
CASSRSSYNQPQHF
TGTGCCAGCAGTCGGTCGAGCTACAATCAGCCCCAGCATTTT
>TRBV18|once|NA|TRBJ1-4
CASSPTGRNEKLFF
TGTGCCAGCTCACCGACAGGACGTAATGAAAAACTGTTTTTT
>TRBV9|NA|TRBD1|TRBJ1-2
CASSSKDRAGYTF
TGTGCCAGCAGCTCTAAGGACAGGGCAGGCTACACCTTC
>TRBV5-1|few|NA|TRBJ2-5
CASSPRARGRETQYF
TGCGCCAGCAGCCCGCGAGCGAGAGGGAGGGAGACCCAGTACTTC
>TRBV6-6|few|TRBD1|TRBJ1-2
CASSYSGQGANYGYTF
TGTGCCAGCAGTTACTCTGGCCAGGGGGCGAACTATGGCTACACCTTC
>TRBV24-1|NA|TRBD1|TRBJ2-3
CATSDPTGAPMDTQYF
TGTGCCACCAGTGACCCAACAGGGGCCCCCATGGATACGCAGTATTTT
>TRBV25-1|NA|TRBD1|TRBJ1-4
CASSRDSKLFF
TGTGCCAGCAGTCGGGACAGCAAACTGTTTTTT
>TRBV28|NA|NA|TRBJ1-1
CASSYLNTEAFF
TGTGCCAGCAGTTACCTGAACACTGAAGCTTTCTTT
>TRBV28|few|NA|TRBJ1-1
CASSWDGGDTEAFF
TGTGCCAGCAGCTGGGACGGTGGGGACACTGAAGCTTTCTTT
>TRBV4-1|NA|TRBD1|TRBJ1-2
CASSQVGQGNNYGYTF
TGCGCCAGCAGCCAAGTCGGACAGGGGAATAACTATGGCTACACCTTC
>TRBV2|NA|TRBD1|TRBJ1-5
CASSDLQGASNQPQHF
TGTGCCAGCAGTGACCTACAGGGGGCGAGCAATCAGCCCCAGCATTTT
>TRBV6-5|NA|TRBD1|TRBJ1-2
CASSTGAYGYTF
TGTGCCAGCAGCACAGGGGCCTATGGCTACACCTTC
>TRBV7-6|NA|NA|TRBJ1-5
CASSLAAGSNQPQHF
TGTGCCAGCAGCTTAGCGGCGGGGAGCAATCAGCCCCAGCATTTT
>TRBV25-1|once|NA|TRBJ1-3
CASTGGNTIYF
TGTGCCAGCACGGGTGGAAACACCATATATTTT
>TRBV3-1/TRBV3-2|NA|NA|TRBJ2-1
CASSRRGLYNEQFF
TGTGCCAGCAGCCGGCGGGGCCTATACAATGAGCAGTTCTTC
>TRBV4-1|once|TRBD1|TRBJ2-1
CASSWGQGYNEQFF
TGCGCCAGCAGCTGGGGACAGGGTTACAATGAGCAGTTCTTC
>TRBV12-3/TRBV12-4|few|TRBD1|TRBJ1-6
CASSRQGSSPLHF
TGTGCCAGCAGTAGACAGGGCTCCTCACCCCTCCACTTT
>TRBV6-5|NA|NA|TRBJ1-1
CASLGGRGGTEAFF
TGTGCCAGCTTAGGAGGGCGGGGGGGGACTGAAGCTTTCTTT
>TRBV28|NA|NA|TRBJ1-6
CASSFPTALHF
TGTGCCAGCAGTTTTCCGACAGCCCTCCACTTT
>TRBV7-8|NA|NA|TRBJ2-5
CASSPTRETQYF
TGTGCCAGCAGCCCCACCCGAGAGACCCAGTACTTC
>TRBV19|NA|TRBD1|TRBJ1-3
CASQGFRGRSGNTIYF
TGTGCCAGCCAGGGGTTCAGGGGGCGATCAGGAAACACCATATATTTT
>TRBV6-5|once|TRBD1|TRBJ1-3
CASSIGTGIGNTIYF
TGTGCCAGCAGTATCGGGACAGGGATTGGAAACACCATATATTTT
>TRBV28|NA|NA|TRBJ1-6
CASRPPQGNSPLHF
TGTGCCAGCAGACCACCCCAGGGAAATTCACCCCTCCACTTT
>TRBV5-5|NA|NA|TRBJ1-6
CASSLGTGSPLHF
TGTGCCAGCAGCTTGGGTACGGGCTCACCCCTCCACTTT
>TRBV4-1|many|NA|TRBJ2-3
CASSQGLAPGTDTQYF
TGCGCCAGCAGCCAAGGATTAGCACCTGGCACAGATACGCAGTATTTT
>TRBV7-2|NA|TRBD1|TRBJ2-5
CASSSGGLQETQYF
TGTGCCAGCAGCTCAGGGGGCCTCCAAGAGACCCAGTACTTC
>TRBV12-3/TRBV12-4|NA|NA|TRBJ2-3
CASSFGVGDTQYF
TGTGCCAGCAGTTTTGGGGTGGGAGATACGCAGTATTTT
>TRBV6-1|NA|TRBD2|TRBJ2-1
CASSERGGDYNEQFF
TGTGCCAGCAGTGAACGGGGGGGCGACTACAATGAGCAGTTCTTC
>TRBV6-2/TRBV6-3|NA|TRBD1|TRBJ1-5
CASSPATGGSNQPQHF
TGTGCCAGCAGTCCCGCAACAGGGGGGAGCAATCAGCCCCAGCATTTT
>TRBV7-3|few|NA|TRBJ2-5
CASSLGADYQETQYF
TGTGCCAGCAGCTTAGGAGCGGACTACCAAGAGACCCAGTACTTC
>TRBV7-3|NA|NA|TRBJ1-1
CASSSQPNRLNTEAFF
TGTGCCAGCAGCTCCCAACCCAACAGGTTGAACACTGAAGCTTTCTTT
>TRBV30|NA|NA|TRBJ2-5
CAWSVMGETQYF
TGTGCCTGGAGTGTAATGGGGGAGACCCAGTACTTC
>TRBV6-5|NA|TRBD1|TRBJ1-2
CASQVGGGSSGGYTF
TGTGCCAGCCAGGTAGGGGGCGGTTCTTCTGGTGGCTACACCTTC
>TRBV30|NA|NA|TRBJ1-5
CAWSDLGHQNQPQHF
TGTGCCTGGAGTGACCTCGGACATCAGAATCAGCCCCAGCATTTT
>TRBV9|NA|NA|TRBJ2-3
CASSPSRGRTDTQYF
TGTGCCAGCAGCCCTTCTCGGGGGCGCACAGATACGCAGTATTTT
>TRBV13|NA|NA|TRBJ1-5
CASSLGLYSNQPQHF
TGTGCCAGCAGCTTGGGACTGTATAGCAATCAGCCCCAGCATTTT
>TRBV3-1/TRBV3-2|NA|NA|TRBJ2-1
CASSRRYNEQFF
TGTGCCAGCAGCCGTCGTTACAATGAGCAGTTCTTC
>TRBV5-4|NA|NA|TRBJ1-1
CASSLEAGGGEAFF
TGTGCCAGCAGCTTGGAGGCGGGAGGGGGGGAAGCTTTCTTT
>TRBV12-3/TRBV12-4|NA|NA|TRBJ1-1
CASREQEYTEAFF
TGTGCCAGCAGGGAGCAGGAATACACTGAAGCTTTCTTT
>TRBV5-1|NA|NA|TRBJ2-3
CASSLGLAGTDTQYF
TGCGCCAGCAGCTTGGGCCTAGCAGGCACAGATACGCAGTATTTT
>TRBV10-2|NA|NA|TRBJ2-2
CASRLRWDTGELFF
TGCGCCAGCCGACTGAGGTGGGACACCGGGGAGCTGTTTTTT
>TRBV6-5|NA|NA|TRBJ1-2
CASSPMDENYGYTF
TGTGCCAGCAGCCCGATGGACGAGAACTATGGCTACACCTTC
>TRBV30|NA|TRBD1|TRBJ1-6
CAWSDRTGYSPLHF
TGTGCCTGGAGTGATAGGACAGGGTATTCACCCCTCCACTTT
>TRBV18|once|NA|TRBJ2-1
CASSPRQQLQTEQFF
TGTGCCAGCTCACCTCGACAGCAGCTACAAACTGAGCAGTTCTTC
>TRBV7-2|NA|TRBD1|TRBJ2-2
CASSLSRGPNTGELFF
TGTGCCAGCAGCTTAAGCAGGGGGCCGAACACCGGGGAGCTGTTTTTT
>TRBV30|NA|TRBD2|TRBJ2-5
CAWRGGLAAQETQYF
TGTGCCTGGAGGGGGGGACTAGCGGCCCAAGAGACCCAGTACTTC
>TRBV7-2|NA|TRBD1|TRBJ1-3
CASSLVPDRVQFWDTIYF
TGTGCCAGCAGCTTAGTCCCCGACAGGGTACAGTTTTGGGACACCATATATTTT
>TRBV6-4|NA|TRBD2|TRBJ2-1
CASSNTSGGYNEQFF
TGTGCCAGCAGCAATACTAGCGGGGGATACAATGAGCAGTTCTTC